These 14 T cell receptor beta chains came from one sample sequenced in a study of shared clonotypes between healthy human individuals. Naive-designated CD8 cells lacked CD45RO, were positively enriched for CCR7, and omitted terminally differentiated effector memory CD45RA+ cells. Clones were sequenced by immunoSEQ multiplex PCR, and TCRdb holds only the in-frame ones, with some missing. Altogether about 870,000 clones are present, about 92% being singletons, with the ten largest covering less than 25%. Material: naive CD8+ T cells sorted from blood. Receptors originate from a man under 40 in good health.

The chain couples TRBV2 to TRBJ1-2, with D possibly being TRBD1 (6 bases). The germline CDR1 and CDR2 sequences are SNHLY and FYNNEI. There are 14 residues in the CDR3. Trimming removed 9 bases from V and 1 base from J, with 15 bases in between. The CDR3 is CARRGLLFNYGYTF. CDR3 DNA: TGTGCCAGACGGGGGCTCCTCTTTAACTATGGCTACACCTTC.

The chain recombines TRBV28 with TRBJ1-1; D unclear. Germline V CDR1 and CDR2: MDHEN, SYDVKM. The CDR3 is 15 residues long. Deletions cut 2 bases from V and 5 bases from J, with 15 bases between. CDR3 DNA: TGTGCCAGCAGTTTAGGTCTTTCGGTCAGAACTGAAGCTTTCTTT. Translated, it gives CASSLGLSVRTEAFF.

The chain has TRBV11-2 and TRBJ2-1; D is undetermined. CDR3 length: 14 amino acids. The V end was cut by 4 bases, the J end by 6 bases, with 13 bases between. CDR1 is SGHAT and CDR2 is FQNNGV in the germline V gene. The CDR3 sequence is CASSSDPGVNEQFF. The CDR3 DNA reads TGTGCCAGCAGCTCCGACCCTGGGGTCAATGAGCAGTTCTTC.

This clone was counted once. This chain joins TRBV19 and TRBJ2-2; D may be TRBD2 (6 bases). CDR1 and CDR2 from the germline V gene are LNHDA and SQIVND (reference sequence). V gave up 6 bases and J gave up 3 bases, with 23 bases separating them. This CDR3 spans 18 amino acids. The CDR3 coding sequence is TGTGCCAGTAGATGGGGCTCCGGCAATGGAGGGTACACCGGGGAGCTGTTTTTT. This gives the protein CASRWGSGNGGYTGELFF.

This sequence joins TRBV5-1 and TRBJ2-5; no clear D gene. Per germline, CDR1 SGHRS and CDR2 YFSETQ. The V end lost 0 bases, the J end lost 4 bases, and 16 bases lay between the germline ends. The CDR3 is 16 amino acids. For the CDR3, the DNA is TGCGCCAGCAGCTTGGCGTCGGGTGCGACCGGAGAGACCCAGTACTTC. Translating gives CASSLASGATGETQYF.

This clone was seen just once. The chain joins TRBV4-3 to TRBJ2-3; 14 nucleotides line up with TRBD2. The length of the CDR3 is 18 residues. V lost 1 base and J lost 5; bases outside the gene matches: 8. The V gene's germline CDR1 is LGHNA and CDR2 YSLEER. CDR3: CASSQAFVTSGRGDTQYF. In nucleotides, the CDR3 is TGCGCCAGCAGCCAAGCGTTCGTGACTAGCGGGAGGGGAGATACGCAGTATTTT.

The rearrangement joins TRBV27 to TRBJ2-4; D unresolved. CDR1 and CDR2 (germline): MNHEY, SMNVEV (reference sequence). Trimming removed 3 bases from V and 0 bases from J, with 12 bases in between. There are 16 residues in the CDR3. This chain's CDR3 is CASSFGFPLAKNIQYF. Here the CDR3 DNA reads TGTGCCAGCAGTTTTGGCTTTCCCTTAGCCAAAAACATTCAGTACTTC.

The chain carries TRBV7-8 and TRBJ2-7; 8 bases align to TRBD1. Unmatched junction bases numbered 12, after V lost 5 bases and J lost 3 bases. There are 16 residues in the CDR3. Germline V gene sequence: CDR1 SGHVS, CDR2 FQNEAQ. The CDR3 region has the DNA TGTGCCAGCAGCATTAACCCGACAGGGGACGGCTACGAGCAGTACTTC. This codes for CASSINPTGDGYEQYF. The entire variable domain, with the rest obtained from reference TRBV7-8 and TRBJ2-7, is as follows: GAGVSQSPRYKVAKRGQDVALRCDPISGHVSLFWYQQALGQGPEFLTYFQNEAQLDKSGLPSDRFFAERPEGSVSTLKIQRTQQEDSAVYLCASSINPTGDGYEQYFGPGTRLTVT.

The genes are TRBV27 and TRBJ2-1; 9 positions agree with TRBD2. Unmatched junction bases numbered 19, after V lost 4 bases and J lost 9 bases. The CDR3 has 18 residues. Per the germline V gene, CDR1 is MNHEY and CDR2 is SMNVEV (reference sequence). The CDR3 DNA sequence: TGTGCCAGCAGTTCCTCCCCATTTGTTCTAGCGGGGAAGAGTGAGCAGTTCTTC. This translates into CASSSSPFVLAGKSEQFF.

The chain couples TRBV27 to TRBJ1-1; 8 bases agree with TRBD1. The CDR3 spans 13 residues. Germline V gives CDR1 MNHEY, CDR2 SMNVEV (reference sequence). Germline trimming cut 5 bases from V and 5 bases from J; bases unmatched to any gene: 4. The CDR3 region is CASSGQGRTEAFF. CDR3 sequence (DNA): TGTGCCAGCAGTGGACAGGGCCGGACTGAAGCTTTCTTT.

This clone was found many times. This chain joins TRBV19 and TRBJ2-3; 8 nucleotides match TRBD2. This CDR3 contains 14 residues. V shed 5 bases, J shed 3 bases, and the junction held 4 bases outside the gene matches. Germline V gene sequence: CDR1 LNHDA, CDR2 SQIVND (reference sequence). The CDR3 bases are TGTGCCAGTAGTCGGGCTAGCGGGACAGATACGCAGTATTTT. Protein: CASSRASGTDTQYF.

The CDR3: CASSSKRSSYNEQFF. CDR3 DNA: TGTGCCAGCAGCTCCAAGCGGTCCTCCTACAATGAGCAGTTCTTC. The chain couples TRBV7-9 to TRBJ2-1, with D tentatively TRBD2 (5 bases). The CDR3 runs 15 residues. V was clipped by 4 bases and J by 0 bases, with 10 bases between them. CDR1 SEHNR and CDR2 FQNEAQ come from the germline V gene (reference sequence). Full variable domain (remainder filled in from reference TRBV7-9 and TRBJ2-1): DTGVSQNPRHKITKRGQNVTFRCDPISEHNRLYWYRQTLGQGPEFLTYFQNEAQLEKSRLLSDRFSAERPKGSFSTLEIQRTEQGDSAMYLCASSSKRSSYNEQFFGPGTRLTVL.

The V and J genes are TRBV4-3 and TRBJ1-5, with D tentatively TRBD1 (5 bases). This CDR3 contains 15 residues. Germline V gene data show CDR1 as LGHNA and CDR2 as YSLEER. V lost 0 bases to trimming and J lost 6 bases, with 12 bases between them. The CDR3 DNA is TGCGCCAGCAGCCAAGATGGAGGAGGGGCTCAGCCCCAGCATTTT. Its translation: CASSQDGGGAQPQHF.

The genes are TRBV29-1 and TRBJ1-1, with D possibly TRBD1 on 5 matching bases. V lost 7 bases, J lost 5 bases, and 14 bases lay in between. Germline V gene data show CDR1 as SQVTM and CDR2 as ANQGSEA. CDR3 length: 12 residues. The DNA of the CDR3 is TGCAGCGCTGTACCTGGGGGAACTGAAGCTTTCTTT. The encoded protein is CSAVPGGTEAFF.